The next 5 T cell receptor beta chains were all read from a single sample in a study of graft-versus-host responses after intestinal transplantation. TCRdb's table, derived via immunoSEQ multiplex PCR, lists solely in-frame clones and lacks some. The sample yields 30,000 to 40,000 clones, around four fifths seen once. The source material was PBMCs, sampled about 1,000 days after transplant. These receptors were collected from a human patient who received an intestinal transplant, so some T cells may come from the graft donor.

J is TRBJ2-3 and V is TRBV29-1; D is perhaps TRBD2 (6 bases). This CDR3 has 14 residues. Trimming removed 6 bases at V and 4 bases at J, with 17 bases between. Germline lookup yields CDR1 SQVTM and CDR2 ANQGSEA. CDR3 sequence (DNA): TGCAGCGTCATAGCGGAGTGGGGCCCAGATACGCAGTATTTT. This gives the protein CSVIAEWGPDTQYF.

This clone was seen more than once but under ten times. V gene TRBV29-1 combines with J gene TRBJ2-1; D might be TRBD1 or TRBD2, each matching 5 bases. Trimming removed 4 bases from V and 0 bases from J, with 13 bases in between. The CDR3 totals 15 residues. In germline, CDR1 is SQVTM, CDR2 ANQGSEA. CDR3 bases: TGCAGCGTTGGGGACCTCCCGAGCTCCTACAATGAGCAGTTCTTC. Translation: CSVGDLPSSYNEQFF.

The rearrangement joins TRBV27 to TRBJ2-2; no reliable D call. This CDR3 comprises 17 residues. CDR1 and CDR2 from the germline V gene are MNHEY and SMNVEV (reference sequence). V lost 6 bases, J lost 0 bases, and 17 bases lay in between. CDR3 sequence (DNA): TGTGCCAGCAGCCACCTGGTGACTGCGGCGAACACCGGGGAGCTGTTTTTT. Its protein product is CASSHLVTAANTGELFF.

Details on this clone: One end of the junction varies from germline; a read error may be responsible. The CDR3 region is CANSVRGATGELFF. CDR3 nucleotides: TGTGCCAACAGCGTGCGGGGGGCCACCGGGGAGCTGTTTTTT. This chain connects TRBV9 to TRBJ2-2, with 8 nucleotides matching TRBD2. The CDR3 has 14 amino acids. Germline V gives CDR1 SGDLS, CDR2 YYNGEE.

The V and J genes are TRBV7-3 and TRBJ2-1; no reliable D call. V was shortened by 1 base and J by 5 bases, with 6 bases between the two germline ends. CDR1 is SGHTA and CDR2 is FQGTGA in the germline V gene. The CDR3 has 13 amino acids. The DNA for the CDR3 is TGTGCCAGCAGCTTAAGTGTAGACAATGAGCAGTTCTTC. This codes for CASSLSVDNEQFF.